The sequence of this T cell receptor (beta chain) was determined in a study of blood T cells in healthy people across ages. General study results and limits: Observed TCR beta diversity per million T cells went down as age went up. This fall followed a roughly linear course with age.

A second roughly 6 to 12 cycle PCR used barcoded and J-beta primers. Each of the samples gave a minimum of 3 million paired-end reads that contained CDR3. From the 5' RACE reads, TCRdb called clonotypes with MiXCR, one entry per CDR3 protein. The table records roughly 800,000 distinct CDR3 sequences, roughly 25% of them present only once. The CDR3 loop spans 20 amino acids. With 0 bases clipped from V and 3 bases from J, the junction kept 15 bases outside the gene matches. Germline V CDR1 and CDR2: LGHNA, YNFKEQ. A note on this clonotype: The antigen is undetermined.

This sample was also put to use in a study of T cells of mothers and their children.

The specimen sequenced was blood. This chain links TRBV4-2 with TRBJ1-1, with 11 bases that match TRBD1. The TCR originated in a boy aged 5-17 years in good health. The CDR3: CASSQEDRGPAGLPYTEAFF. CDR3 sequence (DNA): TGTGCCAGCAGCCAAGAGGACAGGGGGCCGGCAGGGCTACCCTACACTGAAGCTTTCTTT.